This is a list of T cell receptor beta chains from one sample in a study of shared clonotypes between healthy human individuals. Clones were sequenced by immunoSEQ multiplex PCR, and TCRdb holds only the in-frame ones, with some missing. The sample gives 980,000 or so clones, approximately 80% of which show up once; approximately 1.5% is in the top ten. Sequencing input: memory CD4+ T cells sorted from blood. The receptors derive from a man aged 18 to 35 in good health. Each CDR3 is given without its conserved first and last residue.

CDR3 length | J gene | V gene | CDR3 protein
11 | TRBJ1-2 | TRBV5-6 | ASSLGQSYGYT
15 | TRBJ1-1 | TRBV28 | ASSLSGTGALNTEAF
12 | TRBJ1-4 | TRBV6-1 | ASSPIPTNEKLF
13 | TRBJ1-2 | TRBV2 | ASSEGGRGDYGYT
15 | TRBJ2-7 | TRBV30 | AWSVQLLTGGSYEQY
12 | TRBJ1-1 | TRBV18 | ASSPSQGTTEAF
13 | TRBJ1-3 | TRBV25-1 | ASETWGSSGNTIY
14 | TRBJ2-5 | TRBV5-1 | ASSLGSRGLQETQY
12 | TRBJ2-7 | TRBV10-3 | AISEVSRADEQY
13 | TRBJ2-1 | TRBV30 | AWTPPSGSNNEQF
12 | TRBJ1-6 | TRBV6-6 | ASEGGQNNSPLH
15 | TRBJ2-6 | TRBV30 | AWTGGRRETGANVLT
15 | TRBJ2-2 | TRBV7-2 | ASSSGSGRLEAGELF
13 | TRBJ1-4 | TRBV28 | ASRRRGTVAEKLF
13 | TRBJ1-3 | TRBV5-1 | ASSLNGGSGNTIY
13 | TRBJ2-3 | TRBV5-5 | ASSPDRARSDTQY
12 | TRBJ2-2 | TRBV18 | ASSPPNYPPELF
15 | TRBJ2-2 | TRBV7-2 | ASSLGLGGSNTGELF
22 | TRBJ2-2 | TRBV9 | ASSAGSAGNIVGTGAQNTGELF
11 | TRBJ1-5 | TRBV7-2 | ASSATGTTTQH
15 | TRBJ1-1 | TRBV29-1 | SVEVPDRDFMNTEAF
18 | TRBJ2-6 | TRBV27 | ASSLSSGGSQSPGANVLT
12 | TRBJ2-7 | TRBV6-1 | ASRVTSGGYEQY
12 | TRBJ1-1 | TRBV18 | ASSPGTGVTEAF
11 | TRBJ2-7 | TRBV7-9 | ASSVSPTYEQY
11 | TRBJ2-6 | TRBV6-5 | ASQSSGANVLT
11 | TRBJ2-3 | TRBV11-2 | ASSSRTGDTQY
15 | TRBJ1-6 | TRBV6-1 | ASSELVGDRYNSPLH
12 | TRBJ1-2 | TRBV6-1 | ASSDQTIIYGYT
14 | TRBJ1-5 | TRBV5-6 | ASSSGGTGSNQPQH
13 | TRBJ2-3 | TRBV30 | AWSVFSGVTDTQY
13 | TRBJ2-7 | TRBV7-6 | ASSLVGDSSYEQY
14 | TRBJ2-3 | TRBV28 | ASSLGGANWGGTQY
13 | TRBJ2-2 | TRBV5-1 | ASREEPVQTGELF
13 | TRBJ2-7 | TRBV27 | ASSLSGTGRYEQY
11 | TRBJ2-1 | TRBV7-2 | ASSLARLGEQF
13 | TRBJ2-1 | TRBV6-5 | ASSPRLGGYNEQF
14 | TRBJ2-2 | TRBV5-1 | ASSGSSNLHSGELF
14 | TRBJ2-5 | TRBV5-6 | ASSLGARGGRETQY
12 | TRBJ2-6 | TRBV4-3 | ASSQDTGANVLT
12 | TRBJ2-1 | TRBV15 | ATSLADKGNEQF
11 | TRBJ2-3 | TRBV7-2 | ASRSTSTDTQY
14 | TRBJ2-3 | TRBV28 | ASSTRGQGGTDTQY
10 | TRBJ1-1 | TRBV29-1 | SSLTGNTEAF
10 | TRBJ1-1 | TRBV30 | AWSMVNTEAF
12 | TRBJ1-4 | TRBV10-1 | ASRLIRVNEKLF
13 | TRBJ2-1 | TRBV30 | AWSSTSGSIREQF
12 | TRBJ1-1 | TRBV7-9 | ASSTASVNTEAF
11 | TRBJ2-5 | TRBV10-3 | AIQERVQETQY
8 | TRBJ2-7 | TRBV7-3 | ASSLGEQY
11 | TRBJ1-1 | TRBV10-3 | AISESQGTEAF
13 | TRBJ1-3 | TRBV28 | ASSSGAHSGNTIY
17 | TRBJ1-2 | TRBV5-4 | ASSPTRDRVRGYNYGYT
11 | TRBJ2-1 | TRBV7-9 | ASSLLGKGRQF
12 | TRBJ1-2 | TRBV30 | AWSQGKGVDGYT
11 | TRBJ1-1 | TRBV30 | AWSSTGRGEAF